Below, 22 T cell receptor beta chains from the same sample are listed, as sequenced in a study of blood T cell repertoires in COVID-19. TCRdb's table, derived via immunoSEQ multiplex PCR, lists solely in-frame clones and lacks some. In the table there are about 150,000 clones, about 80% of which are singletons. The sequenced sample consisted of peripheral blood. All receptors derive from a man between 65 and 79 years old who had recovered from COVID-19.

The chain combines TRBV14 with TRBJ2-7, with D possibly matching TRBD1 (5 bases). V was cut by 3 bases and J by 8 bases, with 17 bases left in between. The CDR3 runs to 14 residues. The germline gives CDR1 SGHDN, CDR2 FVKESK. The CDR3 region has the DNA TGTGCCAGCAGCCAGGACACCGACGGCTTAAAGCAGTACTTC. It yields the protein CASSQDTDGLKQYF.

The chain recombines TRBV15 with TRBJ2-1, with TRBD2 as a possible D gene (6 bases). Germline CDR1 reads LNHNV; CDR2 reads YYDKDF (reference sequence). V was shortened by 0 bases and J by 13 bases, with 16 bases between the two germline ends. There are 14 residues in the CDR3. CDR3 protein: CATSREGAPGAQFF. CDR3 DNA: TGTGCCACCAGCAGAGAGGGTGCCCCGGGAGCACAGTTCTTC.

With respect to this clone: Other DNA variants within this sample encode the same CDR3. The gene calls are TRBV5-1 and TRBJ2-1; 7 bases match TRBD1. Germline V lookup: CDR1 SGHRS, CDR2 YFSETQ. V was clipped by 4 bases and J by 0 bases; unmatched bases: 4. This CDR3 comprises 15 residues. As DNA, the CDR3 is TGCGCCAGCAGCCCAGGGGGAAGCTCCTACAATGAGCAGTTCTTC. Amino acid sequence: CASSPGGSSYNEQFF.

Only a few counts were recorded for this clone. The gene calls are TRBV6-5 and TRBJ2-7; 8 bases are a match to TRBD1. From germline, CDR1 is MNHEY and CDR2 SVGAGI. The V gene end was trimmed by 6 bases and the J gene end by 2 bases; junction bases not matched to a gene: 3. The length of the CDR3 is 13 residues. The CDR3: CASRGQVTYEQYF. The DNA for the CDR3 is TGTGCCAGCAGGGGACAGGTAACCTACGAGCAGTACTTC.

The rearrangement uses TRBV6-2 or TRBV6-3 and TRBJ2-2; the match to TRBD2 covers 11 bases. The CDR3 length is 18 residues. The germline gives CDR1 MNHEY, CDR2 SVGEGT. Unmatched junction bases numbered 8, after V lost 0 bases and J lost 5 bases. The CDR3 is CASSYSLGLAVQTGELFF. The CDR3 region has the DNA TGTGCCAGCAGTTACTCCCTGGGACTAGCGGTTCAGACCGGGGAGCTGTTTTTT.

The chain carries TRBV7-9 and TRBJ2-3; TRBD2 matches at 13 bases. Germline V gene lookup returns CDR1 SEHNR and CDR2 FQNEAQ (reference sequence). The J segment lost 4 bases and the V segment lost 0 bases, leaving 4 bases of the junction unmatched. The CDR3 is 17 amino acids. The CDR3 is CASSLARTSGRADTQYF. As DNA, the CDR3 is TGTGCCAGCAGCTTAGCCCGCACTAGCGGGAGGGCAGATACGCAGTATTTT.

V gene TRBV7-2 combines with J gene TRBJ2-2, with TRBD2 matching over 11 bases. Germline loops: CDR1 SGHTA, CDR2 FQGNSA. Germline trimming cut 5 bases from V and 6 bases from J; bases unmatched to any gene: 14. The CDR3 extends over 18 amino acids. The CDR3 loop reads CASSRGPRASGRPGELFF. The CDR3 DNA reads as TGTGCCAGCAGCCGGGGGCCCAGGGCTAGCGGGAGGCCCGGGGAGCTGTTTTTT.

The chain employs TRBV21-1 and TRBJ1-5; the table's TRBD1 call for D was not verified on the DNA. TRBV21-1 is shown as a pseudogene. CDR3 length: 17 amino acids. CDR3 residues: CASSKPPGQISNQPQHF. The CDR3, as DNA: TGTGCCAGCAGCAAACCCCCGGGACAAATTAGCAATCAGCCCCAGCATTTT.

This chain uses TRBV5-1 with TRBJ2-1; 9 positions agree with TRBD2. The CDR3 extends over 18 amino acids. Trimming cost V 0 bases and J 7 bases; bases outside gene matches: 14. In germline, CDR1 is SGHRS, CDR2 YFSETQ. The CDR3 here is CASSLDVGISGRSNEQFF. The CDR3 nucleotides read TGCGCCAGCAGCTTGGATGTAGGTATCAGCGGGAGGTCTAATGAGCAGTTCTTC.

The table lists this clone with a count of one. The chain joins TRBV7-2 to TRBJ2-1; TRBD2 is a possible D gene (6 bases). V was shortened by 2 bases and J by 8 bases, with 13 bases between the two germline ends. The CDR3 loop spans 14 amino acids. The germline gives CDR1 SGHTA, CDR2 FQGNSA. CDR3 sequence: CASSLYKRDYEQFF. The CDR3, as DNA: TGTGCCAGCAGCTTATATAAACGGGACTATGAGCAGTTCTTC.

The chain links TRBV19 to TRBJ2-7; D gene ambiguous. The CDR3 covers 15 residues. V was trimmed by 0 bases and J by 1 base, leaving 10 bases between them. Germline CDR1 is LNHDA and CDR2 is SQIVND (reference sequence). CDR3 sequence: CASSIDHRASYEQYF. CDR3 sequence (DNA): TGTGCCAGTAGTATAGACCACCGAGCATCCTACGAGCAGTACTTC.

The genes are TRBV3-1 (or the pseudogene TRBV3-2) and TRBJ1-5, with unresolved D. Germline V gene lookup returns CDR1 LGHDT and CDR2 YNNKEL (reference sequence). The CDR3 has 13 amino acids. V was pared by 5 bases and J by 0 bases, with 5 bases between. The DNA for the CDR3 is TGTGCCAGCAGCATCAATAGCAATCAGCCCCAGCATTTT. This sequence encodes CASSINSNQPQHF.

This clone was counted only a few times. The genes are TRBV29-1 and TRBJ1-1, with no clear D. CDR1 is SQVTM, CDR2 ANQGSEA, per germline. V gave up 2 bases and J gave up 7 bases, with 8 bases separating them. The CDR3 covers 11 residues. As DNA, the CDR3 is TGCAGCGTTGAACGGGGAAATGAAGCTTTCTTT. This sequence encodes CSVERGNEAFF.

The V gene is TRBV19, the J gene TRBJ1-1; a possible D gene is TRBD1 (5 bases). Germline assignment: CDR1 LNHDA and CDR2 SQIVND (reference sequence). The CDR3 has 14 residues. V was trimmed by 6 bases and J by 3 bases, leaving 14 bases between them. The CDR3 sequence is CASRGPSKDTEAFF. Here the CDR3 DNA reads TGTGCCAGTAGGGGGCCTTCCAAGGACACTGAAGCTTTCTTT.

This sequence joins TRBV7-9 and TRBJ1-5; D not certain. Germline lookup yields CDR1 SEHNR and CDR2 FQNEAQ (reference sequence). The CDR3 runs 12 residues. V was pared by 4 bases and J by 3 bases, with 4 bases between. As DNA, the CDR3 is TGTGCCAGCAGCTCCATCAATCAGCCCCAGCATTTT. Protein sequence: CASSSINQPQHF.

For the CDR3, the DNA is TGCAGTGCTAGTACGGGACAGGGTGGAAACACCATATATTTT. Its protein is CSASTGQGGNTIYF. V is TRBV20-1 and J is TRBJ1-3; TRBD1 agrees at 9 bases. The germline CDR1 and CDR2 sequences are DFQATT and SNEGSKA (reference sequence). The CDR3 length is 14 residues. J lost 3 bases, V lost 3 bases, and 3 bases had no gene match.

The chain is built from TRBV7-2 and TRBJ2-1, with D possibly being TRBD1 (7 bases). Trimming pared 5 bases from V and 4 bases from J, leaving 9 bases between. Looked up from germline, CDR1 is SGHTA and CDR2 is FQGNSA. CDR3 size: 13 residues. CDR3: CASSAGQYNEQFF. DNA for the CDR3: TGTGCCAGCAGCGCGGGACAGTACAATGAGCAGTTCTTC.

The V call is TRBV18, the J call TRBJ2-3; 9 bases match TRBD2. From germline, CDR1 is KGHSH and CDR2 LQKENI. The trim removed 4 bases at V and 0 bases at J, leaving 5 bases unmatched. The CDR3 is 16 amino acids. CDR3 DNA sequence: TGTGCCAGCTCACTGGGACTAGCTTTTAGCACAGATACGCAGTATTTT. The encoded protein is CASSLGLAFSTDTQYF.

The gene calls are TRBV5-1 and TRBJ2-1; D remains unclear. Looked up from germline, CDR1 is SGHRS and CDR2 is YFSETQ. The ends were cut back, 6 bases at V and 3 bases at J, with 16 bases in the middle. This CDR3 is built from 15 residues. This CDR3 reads CASKIRSEVYNEQFF. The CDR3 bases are TGCGCCAGCAAGATAAGGAGTGAAGTCTACAATGAGCAGTTCTTC. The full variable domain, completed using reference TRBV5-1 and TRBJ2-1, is KAGVTQTPRYLIKTRGQQVTLSCSPISGHRSVSWYQQTPGQGLQFLFEYFSETQRNKGNFPGRFSGRQFSNSRSEMNVSTLELGDSALYLCASKIRSEVYNEQFFGPGTRLTVL.

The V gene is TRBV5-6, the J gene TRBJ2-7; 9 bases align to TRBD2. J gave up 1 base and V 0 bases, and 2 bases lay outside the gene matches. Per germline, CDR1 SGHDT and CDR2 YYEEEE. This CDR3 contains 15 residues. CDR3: CASSLDSGRSYEQYF. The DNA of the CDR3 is TGTGCCAGCAGCTTGGATAGCGGGAGATCCTACGAGCAGTACTTC.

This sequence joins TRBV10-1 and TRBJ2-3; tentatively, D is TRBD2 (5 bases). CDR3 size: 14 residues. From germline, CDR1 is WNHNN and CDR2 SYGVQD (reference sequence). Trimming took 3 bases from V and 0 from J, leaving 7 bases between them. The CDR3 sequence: CASSDGGSTDTQYF. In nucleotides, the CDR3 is TGCGCCAGCAGTGACGGCGGGAGCACAGATACGCAGTATTTT.

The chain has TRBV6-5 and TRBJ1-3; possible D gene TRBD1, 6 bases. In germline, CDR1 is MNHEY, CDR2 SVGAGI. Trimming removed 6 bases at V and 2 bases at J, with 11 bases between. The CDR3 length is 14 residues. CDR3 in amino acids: CASSRRDTGNTIYF. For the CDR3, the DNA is TGTGCCAGCAGCCGTCGGGACACTGGAAACACCATATATTTT.